The 30 T cell receptor beta chains below come from one sample, sequenced in a study of blood T cells in healthy people across ages. Using a J-beta primer mix together with a sample-barcoded 5' primer, a second PCR was run for roughly 6 to 12 cycles. MiXCR, run by TCRdb on the 5' RACE reads, gives a single entry per CDR3 protein. This sample carries hundreds of thousands of distinct CDR3 sequences, more than 40% of them seen once, and the ten largest clones take around 21%. The sequenced sample was blood. The receptors come from a man aged 55 to 70 in good health.

The chain recombines TRBV6-2 or TRBV6-3 with TRBJ1-2; 8 nucleotides line up with TRBD1. The ends lost 7 bases at V and 4 bases at J; junction bases unmatched: 2. Germline CDR1 reads MNHEY; CDR2 reads SVGEGT. This CDR3 contains 12 residues. CDR3: CASTGQVYGYTF. DNA of the CDR3: TGTGCCAGCACGGGACAGGTCTATGGCTACACCTTC.

This rearrangement joins TRBV28 to TRBJ2-6; 7 bases fit TRBD1. In germline, CDR1 is MDHEN, CDR2 SYDVKM. Trimming at V came to 6 bases and at J to 2 bases, leaving 4 bases not matched to a gene. This CDR3 has 15 residues. CDR3 in DNA: TGTGCCAGCAGCACCGGACAGGCTGGGGCCAACGTCCTGACTTTC. It yields the protein CASSTGQAGANVLTF.

The V call is TRBV4-3, the J call TRBJ2-3, with D unclear. Trimming stripped 0 bases from V and 4 bases from J, with 17 bases between. The CDR3 contains 17 residues. Germline CDR1 LGHNA, CDR2 YSLEER. The CDR3 bases are TGCGCCAGCAGCCAAGAGCGTTTCAAGGTTATCGCAGATACGCAGTATTTT. It codes for CASSQERFKVIADTQYF.

V usage is TRBV20-1 and J usage is TRBJ1-6; TRBD1 matches 7 bases. The CDR3 covers 13 residues. The V gene's germline CDR1 is DFQATT and CDR2 SNEGSKA (reference sequence). Trimming at V came to 5 bases and at J to 6 bases, leaving 4 bases not matched to a gene. The DNA for the CDR3 is TGCAGTGCTTCGACAGGGATTAATTCACCCCTCCACTTT. Its protein is CSASTGINSPLHF.

The genes are TRBV6-5 and TRBJ2-7; D gene uncertain. The J call may not be correct, given that the DNA end is closer to TRBJ2-5. This CDR3 is built from 15 residues. Germline CDR1 and CDR2: MNHEY and SVGAGI. In DNA form, the CDR3 reads TGTGCCAGCAGTTACGGGCTGGGCTACGGGGAGACCCAGTACTTC. It is translated as CASSYGLGYGETQYF.

The table lists this clonotype with a few counts. This sequence joins TRBV20-1 and TRBJ1-1; D might be TRBD1 (5 bases). V was shortened by 3 bases and J by 0 bases, with 11 bases between the two germline ends. CDR1 is DFQATT and CDR2 is SNEGSKA in the germline V gene (reference sequence). The CDR3 spans 14 residues. The CDR3, as DNA: TGCAGTGCTAGGTTCAGGGCTTTGAACACTGAAGCTTTCTTT. Protein: CSARFRALNTEAFF.

This clonotype was observed a handful of times. The rearrangement joins TRBV12-3 or TRBV12-4 to TRBJ2-3, with D possibly TRBD2 on 6 matching bases. V lost 9 bases and J lost 5, with 9 bases in between. This CDR3 is 11 amino acids long. CDR3 in amino acids: CASSSVDTQYF. The CDR3 bases are TGTGCCAGTTCTAGCGTAGATACGCAGTATTTT.

This clonotype was found a few times. The chain uses TRBV12-3 or TRBV12-4 and TRBJ1-5; D is unclear. Trimming took 5 bases from V and 0 from J, leaving 11 bases between them. There are 15 residues in the CDR3. CDR3 residues: CASSRIGYSNQPQHF. The CDR3 DNA follows: TGTGCCAGCAGTCGAATTGGTTATAGCAATCAGCCCCAGCATTTT.

The V gene is TRBV30, the J gene TRBJ2-4; possibly TRBD2 for D (5 bases). CDR3 length: 15 residues. CDR1 and CDR2 (germline): GTSNPN, SVGIG (reference sequence). V lost 0 bases and J lost 4, with 13 bases in between. In nucleotides, the CDR3 is TGTGCCTGGAGTGTACAAGGAGGCAGAAAAAACATTCAGTACTTC. Its translation is CAWSVQGGRKNIQYF.

This clonotype was recorded at least ten times. The rearrangement links TRBV24-1 to TRBJ2-3, with D perhaps TRBD1 (6 bases). V gave up 1 base and J gave up 3 bases, with 7 bases separating them. Germline V gene lookup returns CDR1 KGHDR and CDR2 SFDVKD. This CDR3 has 14 amino acids. The CDR3 loop reads CATSDLDRTDTQYF. In DNA form, the CDR3 reads TGTGCCACCAGTGATTTAGACAGGACAGATACGCAGTATTTT.

The chain links TRBV15 to TRBJ2-3; 7 positions match TRBD1. The CDR3 is made up of 18 amino acids. CDR1 LNHNV and CDR2 YYDKDF come from the germline V gene (reference sequence). The V and J ends lost 3 bases and 0 bases, in that order; junction bases with no gene match: 12. The CDR3 loop reads CATSSLSGTADSTDTQYF. CDR3 coding DNA: TGTGCCACCAGCAGTCTCTCCGGGACAGCGGATAGCACAGATACGCAGTATTTT.

V is TRBV27 and J is TRBJ2-1, with a tentative D call TRBD1 (5 bases). Looked up from germline, CDR1 is MNHEY and CDR2 is SMNVEV (reference sequence). This CDR3 has 15 residues. Trimming removed 5 bases at V and 3 bases at J, with 14 bases between. Here the CDR3 DNA reads TGTGCCAGCAGTAGGGGATCTAGGGGCTACAATGAGCAGTTCTTC. Its translation: CASSRGSRGYNEQFF.

The chain uses TRBV29-1 and TRBJ2-5, with TRBD1 matching over 8 bases. Gene TRBJ2-7 matches the end of the DNA better, so the J call may be wrong. The CDR3 runs 15 residues. Germline lookup yields CDR1 SQVTM and CDR2 ANQGSEA. In DNA form, the CDR3 reads TGCAGCGTTGAAAGGGGGCAGGGGGCGAGTTACGAGCAGTACTTC. Translation: CSVERGQGASYEQYF.

This clonotype turned up a few times. The CDR3 bases are TGTGCCAGCAGTTCCTGGGACCACAATGAGCAGTTCTTC. Translated, it gives CASSSWDHNEQFF. The chain recombines TRBV12-3 or TRBV12-4 with TRBJ2-1; D is perhaps TRBD1 or TRBD2 (5 bases each). V lost 4 bases, J lost 5 bases, and 9 bases lay in between. The CDR3 is made up of 13 amino acids.

This clonotype was counted only a few times. The gene calls are TRBV20-1 and TRBJ2-5; 14 bases match TRBD2. This CDR3 spans 16 amino acids. J gave up 2 bases and V 3 bases, and 5 bases lay outside the gene matches. CDR1 and CDR2 from the germline V gene are DFQATT and SNEGSKA (reference sequence). The CDR3 here is CSARSGTSGGQETQYF. In DNA, the CDR3 is TGCAGTGCTAGGTCTGGGACTAGCGGGGGTCAAGAGACCCAGTACTTC.

The chain links TRBV7-2 to TRBJ1-5; D perhaps matches TRBD1 (6 bases). Per germline, CDR1 SGHTA and CDR2 FQGNSA. Trimming cost V 5 bases and J 7 bases, with 18 bases left between them. CDR3 length equals 15 residues. The CDR3 nucleotides are TGTGCCAGCAGCCAGACAGGTTTGCTTGGGCAGCCCCAGCATTTT. Residues: CASSQTGLLGQPQHF.

The gene calls are TRBV20-1 and TRBJ2-7; D remains unclear. The CDR3 length is 11 residues. Trimming took off 1 base at V and 8 bases at J, with 9 bases between the two ends. Germline V gives CDR1 DFQATT, CDR2 SNEGSKA (reference sequence). The CDR3 loop is CSARAGQKQYF. In nucleotides, the CDR3 is TGCAGTGCTAGAGCAGGCCAGAAGCAGTACTTC.

The CDR3 bases are TGTGCCAGCAGCCCTACCACAGGGGGCTGTGGCTACACCTTC. It codes for CASSPTTGGCGYTF. V is TRBV7-3 and J is TRBJ1-2; 9 bases are a match to TRBD1. Trimming at V came to 5 bases and at J to 7 bases, leaving 8 bases not matched to a gene. Germline values: CDR1 SGHTA, CDR2 FQGTGA. This CDR3 has 14 amino acids.

The V gene is TRBV27, the J gene TRBJ1-2; 8 bases are shared with TRBD1. The CDR3 covers 17 residues. Unmatched junction bases numbered 12, after V lost 5 bases and J lost 1 base. Germline CDR1 and CDR2: MNHEY and SMNVEV (reference sequence). This chain's CDR3 is CASSPQSGQGLNYGYTF. As DNA, the CDR3 is TGTGCCAGCAGTCCCCAATCCGGACAGGGACTTAACTATGGCTACACCTTC.

Only one count was recorded for this clonotype. The chain combines TRBV24-1 with TRBJ2-1; the D gene is possibly TRBD1 (6 bases). Deletions cut 3 bases from V and 0 bases from J, with 14 bases between. The germline CDR1 and CDR2 sequences are KGHDR and SFDVKD. The CDR3 covers 17 residues. DNA of the CDR3: TGTGCCACCAGTGATCAACAAACAGGGTCCTCCTACAATGAGCAGTTCTTC. Translation gives CATSDQQTGSSYNEQFF.

This clonotype was counted a single time. V is TRBV4-1 and J is TRBJ1-5; D is undetermined. CDR3 size: 15 residues. Looked up from germline, CDR1 is MGHRA and CDR2 is YSYEKL. Trimming shortened V by 2 bases and J by 0 bases, and 8 bases separated the two germline ends. The CDR3 bases are TGCGCCAGCAGCCAAACAGAGAATAGCAATCAGCCCCAGCATTTT. Its translation: CASSQTENSNQPQHF.

This clonotype has more than one count but fewer than ten. This chain joins TRBV20-1 and TRBJ2-3; 7 bases match TRBD2. Per the germline V gene, CDR1 is DFQATT and CDR2 is SNEGSKA (reference sequence). Trimming took 1 base from V and 1 from J; bases not matched to a gene: 5. This CDR3 is 15 amino acids long. For the CDR3, the DNA is TGCAGTGCTAGAGTGGGGACTACGGGCACAGATACGCAGTATTTT. Translated: CSARVGTTGTDTQYF.

The gene calls are TRBV27 and TRBJ1-5; 9 nucleotides agree with TRBD1. V shed 4 bases, J shed 4 bases, and the junction held 11 bases outside the gene matches. Germline V gives CDR1 MNHEY, CDR2 SMNVEV (reference sequence). This CDR3 has 17 amino acids. In nucleotides, the CDR3 is TGTGCCAGCAGTTCAGTCACGGGACAGGGACTGAATCAGCCCCAGCATTTT. Translation: CASSSVTGQGLNQPQHF.

This rearrangement joins TRBV12-3 or TRBV12-4 to TRBJ1-2; D is ambiguous. Deletions cut 3 bases from V and 7 bases from J, with 9 bases between. This CDR3 is built from 12 residues. The DNA for the CDR3 is TGTGCCAGCAGTTTCCGGCAGAGTGGCTACACCTTC. It specifies CASSFRQSGYTF.

The chain is built from TRBV3-1 and TRBJ2-7; D tentatively fits TRBD1 or TRBD2 (5 bases each). The CDR3 sequence is 15 residues long. V lost 5 bases and J 4 bases, leaving 18 bases between the germline ends. Germline V gene sequence: CDR1 LGHDT, CDR2 YNNKEL (reference sequence). CDR3 DNA: TGTGCCAGCAGCGAAGGGGCTAGCAGAATATACGAGCAGTACTTC. It codes for CASSEGASRIYEQYF.

V and J are TRBV6-6 and TRBJ2-7, with 9 bases lining up with TRBD2. Germline V gene lookup returns CDR1 MNHNY and CDR2 SVGAGI (reference sequence). This CDR3 is 15 amino acids long. The V and J ends lost 2 bases and 2 bases, in that order; junction bases with no gene match: 4. Here the CDR3 reads CASSYDGTSTYEQYF. CDR3 nucleotides: TGTGCCAGCAGTTACGACGGGACTAGCACCTACGAGCAGTACTTC.

This clonotype occurred a few times. The V gene is TRBV20-1, the J gene TRBJ1-1; D possibly corresponds to TRBD1 (5 bases). The CDR3 is made up of 13 amino acids. V was cut by 2 bases and J by 6 bases, with 13 bases left in between. Germline V gene lookup returns CDR1 DFQATT and CDR2 SNEGSKA (reference sequence). The CDR3 here is CSARSDSYPEAFF. CDR3 nucleotides: TGCAGTGCTAGATCCGACAGTTACCCTGAAGCTTTCTTT.

The rearrangement uses TRBV6-6 and TRBJ1-2, with D hard to call. V lost 2 bases, J lost 1 base, and 5 bases lay in between. The germline CDR1 and CDR2 sequences are MNHNY and SVGAGI (reference sequence). This CDR3 is 13 amino acids long. The CDR3 DNA reads as TGTGCCAGCAGTTACGAGAATAACTATGGCTACACCTTC. Translated, it gives CASSYENNYGYTF.

The rearrangement joins TRBV10-3 to TRBJ2-7, with TRBD1 matching over 8 bases. With 8 bases clipped from V and 4 bases from J, the junction kept 4 bases outside the gene matches. The CDR3 contains 12 residues. Germline V gene sequence: CDR1 ENHRY, CDR2 SYGVKD. In nucleotides, the CDR3 is TGTGCCATCGGGCAGGGGGCTTACGAGCAGTACTTC. Translating it yields CAIGQGAYEQYF.

The chain employs TRBV5-5 and TRBJ1-1; D ambiguous. The CDR3 sequence is 13 residues long. From germline, CDR1 is SGHKS and CDR2 YYEKEE (reference sequence). V lost 2 bases and J lost 3, with 8 bases in between. The CDR3 nucleotides are TGTGCCAGCAGCTTCGGTTCTTACACTGAAGCTTTCTTT. Translating it yields CASSFGSYTEAFF.